This T cell receptor beta chain stems from a study of T-cell reconstitution after alpha-beta-depleted transplantation in children listed by TCRdb under 2016. Study-wide context: T-cell immune reconstitution after TCRalphabeta/CD19-depleted allogeneic hematopoietic cell transplantation in children was quantitatively tracked in the study by means of TCR repertoire profiling. Study-level results and caveats: Over the following months the frequencies of hyperexpanded clones went down, and after one year T-cell counts and TCRbeta diversity were mostly credited to newly produced T cells. The apparently early recovery of alphabetaT-cell counts about two months after transplant reportedly depended on only several hundred rapidly expanded clones that came from non-depleted graft cells. In some patients, high TCRbeta diversity at day 60 was attributed to recipient T cells and intrathymic progenitors that had survived conditioning.

The sample's treatment or condition label is to be understood as: allogeneic hematopoietic cell transplantation with graft depleted of TCRalphabeta T cells and CD19 B cells. The transplant recipients were children given TCRalphabeta/CD19-depleted allogeneic hematopoietic cell grafts. CDR3 length: 12 amino acids, cysteine to phenylalanine. CDR3 DNA only is kept here, 36 bases in frame from base 1. CDR1 and CDR2 were assigned from the germline V gene (reference sequence) as DFQATT and SNEGSKA. V drops 2 bases and J drops 6 bases, leaving 7 bases in between. Note on this clonotype: The antigen this receptor binds is unknown. It has no much larger one-base neighbor in the sample; base qualities were not kept.

Library construction relied on PCR. TCRdb shows the sequencer as Illumina HiSeq 2500. TCR library preparation used molecular barcoding, with unique molecular identifiers applied to normalize quantification of the TCRbeta repertoire. Using fastp trimming at Q25 and MiXCR clonotype assembly, TCRdb reanalyzed the public sequencing data and kept in-frame beta chains. Rows merge per CDR3 protein into single entries with the most common DNA and genes. Counted in this sample were 450,000 to 700,000 distinct CDR3 sequences; 25% to 30% of them appeared once. The ten largest clones capture about a third of the sample.

Specimen: PBMCs, collected before TCRalphabeta/CD19-depleted stem cell transplant. The sequence links TRBV20-1 to TRBJ2-2; TRBD1 might be the D gene, on 5 matching bases. The receptor was isolated from a boy younger than two with Wiskott-Aldrich syndrome, due to receive a stem cell transplant. The CDR3 region reads CSARSGPGELFF. The nucleotide sequence reads TGCAGTGCTAGATCAGGGCCCGGGGAGCTGTTTTTT.